This T cell receptor beta chain derives from a study of metastatic and nonmetastatic thyroid tumors. Background on the study: Where malignant and benign thyroid patients were concerned, repertoires were compared across blood and tumor or nodule tissue.

Each patient came to thyroid surgery without any prior treatment (of any kind). In the original analysis: A classifier of distant metastasis in papillary thyroid cancer was built from CDR3 differences (across clinicopathological groups). TCRdb re-analyzed the PCR reads using MiXCR. The V and J calls here are based on TCRdb, not the publication. The repertoire holds 15,000 to 25,000 clones, with 25% as singletons. This CDR3 has 15 residues. Trimming removed 5 bases from V and 0 bases from J, with 8 bases in between. The germline V gene has CDR1 SEHNR and CDR2 FQNEAQ (reference sequence). The material sequenced was blood. The receptor's source is a male donor with papillary thyroid cancer or a benign thyroid nodule (not recorded which). Some clones in this sample may be carry-over from other donors' samples. The chain employs TRBV7-9 and TRBJ1-6; no reliable D call. This chain's CDR3 is CASSRGNSYNSPLHF. CDR3 DNA: TGTGCCAGCAGCCGGGGAAACTCCTATAATTCACCCCTCCACTTT.